Following are 7 T cell receptor beta chains from one sample sequenced in a study of post-analysis software for immune sequencing data. Study conclusions and caveats: Five or six TRBV segments, TRBV5-6, TRBV5-1 and TRBV20-1 among them, were found more frequent in patients than controls.

Their antigens remain unidentified. Unique molecular identifiers were present in the TCR beta cDNA libraries. TCRdb itself ran the PCR reads through MiXCR, one entry per CDR3 protein. Of about 570,000 distinct CDR3 sequences in the sample, around a third were seen once. The sample consisted of blood. The receptors were gathered from a girl aged 2-17 years with multiple sclerosis.

This clonotype has a handful of counts. J is TRBJ2-1 and V is TRBV5-1, with unresolved D. Germline lookup yields CDR1 SGHRS and CDR2 YFSETQ. This CDR3 contains 13 residues. V dropped 3 bases and J dropped 6 bases, with 10 bases sitting between them. DNA of the CDR3: TGCGCCAGCAGCTCCTATGATTCCAATGAGCAGTTCTTC. Translating gives CASSSYDSNEQFF.

CDR3 DNA sequence: TGTGCCAGCATGGCGGGGAATGGCTACACCTTC. It specifies CASMAGNGYTF. The chain uses TRBV12-3 or TRBV12-4 and TRBJ1-2; no clear D. The germline V and J ends were trimmed by 7 bases and 6 bases, with 9 bases remaining between them. This CDR3 has 11 residues.

This clonotype showed up just a few times. The rearrangement links TRBV10-3 to TRBJ1-2; D possibly corresponds to TRBD1 (6 bases). Germline V lookup: CDR1 ENHRY, CDR2 SYGVKD. V lost 0 bases and J lost 2, with 16 bases in between. The CDR3 totals 17 residues. CDR3 residues: CAISESFVGAQNYGYTF. The CDR3 DNA reads as TGTGCCATCAGTGAGTCATTTGTGGGGGCGCAGAACTATGGCTACACCTTC.

The table lists this clonotype with a few counts. V is TRBV15 and J is TRBJ2-1, with 9 bases fitting TRBD1. CDR3 size: 15 residues. Germline-derived CDR1 and CDR2 are LNHNV and YYDKDF (reference sequence). V shed 3 bases and J 4 bases; nucleotides not matched to a gene: 4. The CDR3 nucleotides read TGTGCCACCAGCAGGCCGGGACAGGGTTACAATGAGCAGTTCTTC. This gives the protein CATSRPGQGYNEQFF. The full variable domain, with the rest looked up from reference TRBV15 and TRBJ2-1, is DAMVIQNPRYQVTQFGKPVTLSCSQTLNHNVMYWYQQKSSQAPKLLFHYYDKDFNNEADTPDNFQSRRPNTSFCFLDIRSPGLGDTAMYLCATSRPGQGYNEQFFGPGTRLTVL.

The chain combines TRBV7-9 with TRBJ1-5, with a weak D call TRBD1 (5 bases). In germline, CDR1 is SEHNR, CDR2 FQNEAQ (reference sequence). The CDR3 is 14 residues long. V dropped 5 bases and J dropped 4 bases, with 12 bases sitting between them. The CDR3 reads CASSPWGGNQPQHF. DNA of the CDR3: TGTGCCAGCAGCCCGTGGGGGGGAAATCAGCCCCAGCATTTT.

This clonotype was picked up many times. The chain employs TRBV29-1 and TRBJ1-5; 9 nucleotides match TRBD1. Germline values: CDR1 SQVTM, CDR2 ANQGSEA. The CDR3 contains 12 residues. V shed 7 bases, J shed 6 bases, and the junction held 4 bases outside the gene matches. The chain's CDR3 is CSAVTGGQPQHF. CDR3 nucleotide sequence: TGCAGCGCTGTGACAGGGGGTCAGCCCCAGCATTTT.

CDR3 residues: CSAIWGAPQETQYF. The CDR3 nucleotides read TGCAGTGCTATATGGGGGGCCCCCCAAGAGACCCAGTACTTC. The J gene is TRBJ2-5, the V gene TRBV20-1, with D possibly called TRBD1 or TRBD2 (6 bases each). Germline values: CDR1 DFQATT, CDR2 SNEGSKA (reference sequence). V was clipped by 4 bases and J by 1 base, with 13 bases between them. The CDR3 contains 14 residues.